The entry below describes one TCR beta chain. The CDR3 runs to 14 residues. With 4 bases clipped from V and 4 bases from J, the junction kept 6 bases outside the gene matches. CDR1 and CDR2 from the germline V gene are SGHTA and FQGTGA. The data are from a study of cytomegalovirus exposure and HLA in healthy donors. PCR was performed using 60 Vbeta and 13 Jbeta primers. Repertoires were generated with immunoSEQ multiplex PCR, while TCRdb's copy carries only in-frame clones and drops some. Counted here are under 200,000 clones, roughly 88% occurring once; the ten biggest clones make up around 6.6%. The sequenced material came from PBMCs. The TCR originated in a man aged 45-65 years in good health and CMV-seropositive. V is TRBV7-3 and J is TRBJ1-1, with 7 bases fitting TRBD1. The CDR3, as DNA: TGTGCCAGCAGCTCCGGACAGGTGGGCACTGAAGCTTTCTTT. Its protein product is CASSSGQVGTEAFF.